The T cell receptor (beta chain) described here comes from a study of T cells in Graves' hyperthyroidism and ophthalmopathy. The germline V gene has CDR1 SNHLY and CDR2 FYNNEI. The CDR3 length is 15 residues. Trimming took 4 bases from V and 2 from J; bases not matched to a gene: 5. Not enrolled were patients with uncontrolled infection, other autoimmune disease, pregnancy or lactation. Diagnosis rested on symptoms, serum thyroxine and TRAb, thyroid ultrasound, and orbital computed tomography. Amplification targeted TCR beta CDR3 regions from RNA transcripts. TCR CDR3 underwent first-round RT-PCR with the HTBI primer set. TCRdb reanalysed the multiplex PCR reads using MiXCR and keeps one entry per CDR3 protein. The sample shows 550,000 to 800,000 distinct CDR3 sequences, approximately 15% of them seen only once. General study findings and limits: Blood samples included most of the expanded thyroid clonotypes exceeding 0.001.

With respect to this clonotype: Its antigen is unidentified.

The J gene is TRBJ2-1, the V gene TRBV2; 7 nucleotides line up with TRBD2. The source material was blood. This clonotype was obtained from a middle-aged man with Graves' hyperthyroidism. CDR3 sequence reads: CASSVQRGAYNEQFF. The CDR3 nucleotides read TGTGCCAGCAGTGTACAGCGGGGCGCCTACAATGAGCAGTTCTTC.